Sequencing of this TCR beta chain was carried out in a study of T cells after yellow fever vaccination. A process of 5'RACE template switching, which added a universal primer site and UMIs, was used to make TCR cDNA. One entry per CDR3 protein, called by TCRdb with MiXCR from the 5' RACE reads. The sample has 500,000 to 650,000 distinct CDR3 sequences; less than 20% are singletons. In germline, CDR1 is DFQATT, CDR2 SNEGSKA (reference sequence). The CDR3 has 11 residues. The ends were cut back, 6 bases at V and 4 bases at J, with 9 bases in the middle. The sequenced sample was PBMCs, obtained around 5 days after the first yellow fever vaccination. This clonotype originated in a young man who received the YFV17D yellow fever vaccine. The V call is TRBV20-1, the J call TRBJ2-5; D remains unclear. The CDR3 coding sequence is TGCAGTGCCAGCCCTCGAGAGACCCAGTACTTC. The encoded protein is CSASPRETQYF.